Each of the 28 T cell receptor beta chains below was sequenced from the same sample in a study of T-cell memory formation after mild COVID-19. TCRdb fed the 5' RACE reads into MiXCR, producing one record per CDR3 protein. The sample holds over 120,000 distinct CDR3 sequences, 6% to 6.5% seen once. The sequenced sample consisted of PBMCs or a T cell subset sorted from them (not recorded which). These receptors all stem from an adult woman who had mild COVID-19 (a few samples of this study predate the infection). Cell type and time point are not known.

This clonotype was detected many times. The CDR3 DNA sequence: TGTGCCAGCAGCTTCATTTCGGGGGACAGGGGTTCGTGGGAGCAGTTCTTC. The encoded protein is CASSFISGDRGSWEQFF. The chain links TRBV11-2 to TRBJ2-1; 10 bases fit TRBD1. Germline-derived CDR1 and CDR2 are SGHAT and FQNNGV. J lost 10 bases, V lost 3 bases, and 15 bases had no gene match. The length of the CDR3 is 17 residues.

V is TRBV12-3 or TRBV12-4 and J is TRBJ2-1; D is possibly TRBD1 (5 bases). V was cut by 6 bases and J by 0 bases, with 12 bases left in between. This CDR3 spans 15 amino acids. Here the CDR3 DNA reads TGTGCCAGCAGCCTCAGGGAAGGCTCCTACAATGAGCAGTTCTTC. The encoded protein is CASSLREGSYNEQFF.

This clonotype came up a few times. The V gene is TRBV6-2 or TRBV6-3, the J gene TRBJ2-5, with D perhaps matching TRBD2 (5 bases). Per the germline V gene, CDR1 is MNHEY and CDR2 is SVGEGT. Trimming cost V 5 bases and J 5 bases, with 9 bases left between them. The CDR3 extends over 12 amino acids. CDR3: CASSPTTETQYF. CDR3 DNA sequence: TGTGCCAGCAGTCCGACTACGGAGACCCAGTACTTC.

This clonotype was counted only a few times. This chain uses TRBV5-1 with TRBJ2-2, with 8 bases that match TRBD2. Losses at the gene ends were 1 base for V and 6 bases for J; bases not matched to a gene: 14. Germline V gene data show CDR1 as SGHRS and CDR2 as YFSETQ. The CDR3 is 18 amino acids. CDR3 loop: CASSLRLAGPFFPGELFF. CDR3 coding DNA: TGCGCCAGCAGCTTGCGCCTAGCGGGCCCCTTCTTTCCCGGGGAGCTGTTTTTT.

In this sample, this clonotype turned up a few times. The gene calls are TRBV7-9 and TRBJ1-3; no definite D call. V was clipped by 3 bases and J by 4 bases, with 10 bases between them. Germline values: CDR1 SEHNR, CDR2 FQNEAQ (reference sequence). The CDR3 spans 14 residues. Here the CDR3 reads CASSFDNTGNTIYF. The CDR3 nucleotides are TGTGCCAGCAGCTTCGATAACACGGGAAACACCATATATTTT.

The chain recombines TRBV30 with TRBJ2-5; 11 bases align to TRBD2. V lost 2 bases, J lost 5 bases, and 7 bases stayed unmatched. Germline lookup yields CDR1 GTSNPN and CDR2 SVGIG (reference sequence). The CDR3 consists of 15 residues. The CDR3: CAWSLGLAAGETQYF. The CDR3 DNA is TGTGCCTGGAGTTTGGGACTAGCGGCGGGGGAGACCCAGTACTTC. Full variable domain (remainder filled in from reference TRBV30 and TRBJ2-5): SQTIHQWPATLVQPVGSPLSLECTVEGTSNPNLYWYRQAAGRGLQLLFYSVGIGQISSEVPQNLSASRPQDRQFILSSKKLLLSDSGFYLCAWSLGLAAGETQYFGPGTRLLVL.

This clonotype was seen more than once but under ten times. The chain couples TRBV12-3 or TRBV12-4 to TRBJ2-3, with a tentative D call TRBD2 (6 bases). The V and J ends lost 3 bases and 8 bases respectively, with 15 bases between them. The length of the CDR3 is 14 residues. This CDR3 is CASSFAQRGGTQYF. DNA of the CDR3: TGTGCCAGCAGTTTTGCACAGAGGGGAGGTACGCAGTATTTT.

In its sample, this clonotype was seen many times. The chain is built from TRBV27 and TRBJ2-1, with D possibly matching TRBD1 (6 bases). V lost 1 base to trimming and J lost 15 bases, with 10 bases between them. This CDR3 spans 11 amino acids. CDR1 and CDR2 from the germline V gene are MNHEY and SMNVEV (reference sequence). In DNA form, the CDR3 reads TGTGCCAGCAGTTTATTAGGGACATGGTTCTTC. Translation gives CASSLLGTWFF.

The chain uses TRBV5-1 and TRBJ1-4; D not resolved. Per germline, CDR1 SGHRS and CDR2 YFSETQ. Trimming removed 0 bases from V and 4 bases from J, with 10 bases in between. The CDR3 has 15 amino acids. The CDR3 spells CASSLGNRNNEKLFF. The DNA of the CDR3 is TGCGCCAGCAGCTTGGGGAACCGGAATAATGAAAAACTGTTTTTT.

A few counts support this clonotype. This chain uses TRBV15 with TRBJ2-4; D is perhaps TRBD1 or TRBD2 (5 bases each). V was cut by 0 bases and J by 11 bases, with 17 bases left in between. There are 15 residues in the CDR3. CDR1 is LNHNV and CDR2 is YYDKDF in the germline V gene (reference sequence). CDR3 loop: CATSRDLGDRELQYF. In nucleotides, the CDR3 is TGTGCCACCAGCAGAGATCTAGGGGACCGGGAACTTCAGTACTTC.

This clonotype has at least ten counts. The rearrangement uses TRBV7-3 and TRBJ1-2; 8 positions match TRBD1. Germline assignment: CDR1 SGHTA and CDR2 FQGTGA. Losses at the gene ends were 2 bases for V and 8 bases for J; bases not matched to a gene: 10. This CDR3 is built from 15 residues. Written as DNA, the CDR3 is TGTGCCAGCAGCTTAGGACAGGGTCCCGTGGGCGGCTACACCTTC. Protein: CASSLGQGPVGGYTF.

In nucleotides, the CDR3 is TGCAGCGTTGGAGGGGGTTCGGCCTATGAAGAGACCCAGTACTTC. Protein product: CSVGGGSAYEETQYF. This chain uses TRBV29-1 with TRBJ2-5, with a weak D call TRBD1 (6 bases). Trimming pared 4 bases from V and 3 bases from J, leaving 18 bases between. CDR3 size: 15 residues. Germline lookup yields CDR1 SQVTM and CDR2 ANQGSEA. Full variable domain (outside the CDR3, taken from reference TRBV29-1 and TRBJ2-5): SAVISQKPSRDICQRGTSLTIQCQVDSQVTMMFWYRQQPGQSLTLIATANQGSEATYESGFVIDKFPISRPNLTFSTLTVSNMSPEDSSIYLCSVGGGSAYEETQYFGPGTRLLVL.

CDR3 sequence reads: CASSVADGLNEKLFF. As DNA, the CDR3 is TGCGCCAGCAGCGTCGCGGACGGTCTAAATGAAAAACTGTTTTTT. The rearrangement links TRBV5-1 to TRBJ1-4; D ambiguous. The ends were cut back, 4 bases at V and 5 bases at J, with 15 bases in the middle. The CDR3 extends over 15 amino acids. Germline V gene sequence: CDR1 SGHRS, CDR2 YFSETQ.

This clonotype has more than one count but fewer than ten. The chain employs TRBV7-9 and TRBJ2-1; 12 bases line up with TRBD2. The CDR3 length is 17 residues. Germline V lookup: CDR1 SEHNR, CDR2 FQNEAQ (reference sequence). Trimming took 4 bases from V and 9 from J; bases not matched to a gene: 13. CDR3 amino acids: CASSYPLAGGPLGEQFF. The CDR3 region has the DNA TGTGCCAGCAGCTACCCCCTAGCGGGGGGGCCTTTGGGTGAGCAGTTCTTC.

Comments on this clonotype: A clone one base away is much larger, so this may be a read error. The rearrangement joins TRBV24-1 to TRBJ2-7; perhaps TRBD2 as D (6 bases). The germline V and J ends were trimmed by 4 bases and 6 bases, with 15 bases remaining between them. This CDR3 is built from 14 residues. Germline V CDR1 and CDR2: KGHDR, SFDVKD. CDR3 DNA: TGTGCCACCAGTGACCCGGGAAAGGGAGGCGAGCAGTACTTC. This sequence encodes CATSDPGKGGEQYF.

The table lists this clonotype with a few counts. V is TRBV25-1 and J is TRBJ2-3, with D maybe TRBD1 (5 bases). Germline V lookup: CDR1 MGHDK, CDR2 SYGVNS. V dropped 2 bases and J dropped 4 bases, with 16 bases sitting between them. The CDR3 has 16 amino acids. The CDR3 is CASSERARGAADTQYF. Written as DNA, the CDR3 is TGTGCCAGCAGTGAACGGGCTAGGGGCGCGGCAGATACGCAGTATTTT.

This clonotype has a count of ten or more. The gene calls are TRBV7-2 and TRBJ2-2; TRBD2 matches 10 bases. Germline lookup yields CDR1 SGHTA and CDR2 FQGNSA. This CDR3 comprises 18 residues. V trimming: 1 base; J trimming: 6 bases; junction bases outside the gene matches: 11. CDR3 sequence (DNA): TGTGCCAGCAGCTTAGTAGGGGGGTCTAGCGGGAGCCCCGGGGAGCTGTTTTTT. Its translation: CASSLVGGSSGSPGELFF.

In this sample, this clonotype turned up many times. The chain links TRBV25-1 to TRBJ2-1; D is uncertain. Germline assignment: CDR1 MGHDK and CDR2 SYGVNS. This CDR3 has 14 amino acids. V was clipped by 5 bases and J by 8 bases, with 16 bases between them. CDR3 protein: CASSWLTVTDEQFF. In DNA form, the CDR3 reads TGTGCCAGCAGTTGGTTGACCGTTACCGATGAGCAGTTCTTC.

This clonotype came up many times. The chain couples TRBV4-2 to TRBJ1-6; D ambiguous. Germline loops: CDR1 LGHNA, CDR2 YNFKEQ. The CDR3 is 16 residues long. V was cut by 3 bases and J by 0 bases, with 9 bases left in between. The CDR3 bases are TGTGCCAGCAGCCAGGGCGGAAGCTCCTATAATTCACCCCTCCACTTT. It yields the protein CASSQGGSSYNSPLHF.

This chain joins TRBV27 and TRBJ2-1; D may match TRBD1 or TRBD2 (5 bases each). Germline values: CDR1 MNHEY, CDR2 SMNVEV (reference sequence). Trimming removed 2 bases from V and 0 bases from J, with 17 bases in between. The CDR3 runs 18 residues. CDR3: CASSLKWGTLSSYNEQFF. The CDR3 nucleotides are TGTGCCAGCAGTTTAAAGTGGGGGACCCTTAGCTCCTACAATGAGCAGTTCTTC.

This chain joins TRBV12-3 or TRBV12-4 and TRBJ1-1, with a tentative D call TRBD1 (6 bases). The CDR3 spans 13 residues. Trimming took 6 bases from V and 5 from J, leaving 13 bases between them. This CDR3 reads CASSRGADTEAFF. DNA of the CDR3: TGTGCCAGCAGCAGGGGCGCTGATACTGAAGCTTTCTTT.

This clonotype was counted ten times or more. The chain links TRBV20-1 to TRBJ1-5, with D uncertain. The CDR3 sequence is 13 residues long. CDR1 DFQATT and CDR2 SNEGSKA come from the germline V gene (reference sequence). V shed 4 bases and J shed 10 bases, with 17 bases lying between them. CDR3: CSANPTGSIPQHF. The CDR3 DNA reads TGCAGTGCTAATCCGACGGGGAGTATTCCCCAGCATTTT.

The V call is TRBV4-3, the J call TRBJ2-3; 10 bases match TRBD2. Germline V gives CDR1 LGHNA, CDR2 YSLEER. V gave up 0 bases and J gave up 5 bases; unmatched junction bases: 5. CDR3 size: 16 residues. For the CDR3, the DNA is TGCGCCAGCAGCCAAGATAGGCTAGCGGGAGAAGATACGCAGTATTTT. Its translation is CASSQDRLAGEDTQYF.

There are many counts of this clonotype. The chain has TRBV19 and TRBJ1-5; D unclear. The CDR3 length is 13 residues. V was shortened by 0 bases and J by 13 bases, with 13 bases between the two germline ends. Germline V CDR1 and CDR2: LNHDA, SQIVND (reference sequence). In DNA, the CDR3 is TGTGCCAGTAGTATAGAGGCTCGAGGGTCGCAGCATTTT. The encoded protein is CASSIEARGSQHF.

This clonotype was detected ten times or more. The gene calls are TRBV5-1 and TRBJ1-4, with 7 bases identical to TRBD1. CDR1 is SGHRS, CDR2 YFSETQ, per germline. V shed 4 bases and J 3 bases; nucleotides not matched to a gene: 9. The CDR3 is made up of 16 amino acids. This CDR3 reads CASSEGARGANEKLFF. The CDR3 nucleotides are TGCGCCAGCAGCGAGGGCGCCAGGGGGGCTAATGAAAAACTGTTTTTT.

The V and J genes are TRBV19 and TRBJ2-1, with TRBD1 identical over 12 bases. With V trimmed by 5 bases and J by 8 bases, 13 bases remained unmatched. The CDR3 length is 17 residues. The germline V gene has CDR1 LNHDA and CDR2 SQIVND (reference sequence). CDR3: CASSPRDRGRVVDEQFF. The DNA for the CDR3 is TGTGCCAGTAGTCCCCGGGACAGGGGGCGAGTAGTGGATGAGCAGTTCTTC.

In this sample, this clonotype turned up many times. The genes are TRBV27 and TRBJ2-1; no clear D gene. CDR1 and CDR2 from the germline V gene are MNHEY and SMNVEV (reference sequence). V was trimmed by 3 bases and J by 9 bases, leaving 6 bases between them. The length of the CDR3 is 11 residues. The CDR3 sequence: CASSFRSEQFF. The CDR3 nucleotides read TGTGCCAGCAGTTTCCGGAGTGAGCAGTTCTTC.

The CDR3 region is CASSFGGGRYEQYF. CDR3 DNA sequence: TGTGCCAGCAGTTTCGGCGGGGGGAGGTACGAGCAGTACTTC. The chain recombines TRBV12-3 or TRBV12-4 with TRBJ2-7; 8 positions match TRBD2. The CDR3 is made up of 14 amino acids. The V gene end was trimmed by 3 bases and the J gene end by 4 bases; junction bases not matched to a gene: 5.